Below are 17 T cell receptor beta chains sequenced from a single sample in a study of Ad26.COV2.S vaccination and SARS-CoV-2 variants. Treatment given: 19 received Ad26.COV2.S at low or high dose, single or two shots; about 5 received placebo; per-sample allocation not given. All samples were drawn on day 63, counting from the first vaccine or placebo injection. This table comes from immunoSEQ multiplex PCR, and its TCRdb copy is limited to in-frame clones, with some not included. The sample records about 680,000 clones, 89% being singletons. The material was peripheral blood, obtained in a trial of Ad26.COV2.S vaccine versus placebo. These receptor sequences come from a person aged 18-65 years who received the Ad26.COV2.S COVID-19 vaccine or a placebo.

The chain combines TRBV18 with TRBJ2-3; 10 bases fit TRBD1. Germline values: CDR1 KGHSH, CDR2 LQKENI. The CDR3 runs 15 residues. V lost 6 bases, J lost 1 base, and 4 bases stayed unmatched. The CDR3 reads CASSPGQGGTDTQYF. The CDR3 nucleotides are TGTGCCAGCTCCCCCGGACAGGGGGGCACAGATACGCAGTATTTT.

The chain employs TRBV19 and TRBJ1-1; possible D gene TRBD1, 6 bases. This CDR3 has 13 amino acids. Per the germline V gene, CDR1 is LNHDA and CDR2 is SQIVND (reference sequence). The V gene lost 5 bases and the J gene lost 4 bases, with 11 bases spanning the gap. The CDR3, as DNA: TGTGCCAGTAGTTTCGACAGGTCCACTGAAGCTTTCTTT. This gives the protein CASSFDRSTEAFF.

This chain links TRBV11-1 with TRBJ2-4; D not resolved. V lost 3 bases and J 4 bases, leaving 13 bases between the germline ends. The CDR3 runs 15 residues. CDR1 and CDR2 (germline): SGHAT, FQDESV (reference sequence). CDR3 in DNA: TGTGCCAGCAGCTTGGGCGGACCCAGTAAAAACATTCAGTACTTC. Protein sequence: CASSLGGPSKNIQYF.

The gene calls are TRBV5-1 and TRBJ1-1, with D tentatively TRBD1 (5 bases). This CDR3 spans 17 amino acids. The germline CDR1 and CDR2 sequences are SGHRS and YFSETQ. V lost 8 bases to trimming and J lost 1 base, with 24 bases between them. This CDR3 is CASRRAGQGPTNTEAFF. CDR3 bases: TGCGCCAGTAGGAGGGCCGGACAAGGGCCAACGAACACTGAAGCTTTCTTT.

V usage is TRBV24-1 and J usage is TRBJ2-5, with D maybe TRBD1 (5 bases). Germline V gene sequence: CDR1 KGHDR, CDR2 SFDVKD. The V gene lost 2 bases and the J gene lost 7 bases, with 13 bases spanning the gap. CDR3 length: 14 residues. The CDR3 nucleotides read TGTGCCACCAGTGATTGGGGCTCTTTTGGGACCCAGTACTTC. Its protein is CATSDWGSFGTQYF.

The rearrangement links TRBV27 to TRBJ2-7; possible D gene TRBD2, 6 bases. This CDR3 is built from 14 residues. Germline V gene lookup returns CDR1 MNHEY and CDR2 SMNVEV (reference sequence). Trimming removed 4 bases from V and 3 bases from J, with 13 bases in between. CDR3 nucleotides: TGTGCCAGCAGTTCCGGGGTGGGACTCTACGAGCAGTACTTC. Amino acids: CASSSGVGLYEQYF.

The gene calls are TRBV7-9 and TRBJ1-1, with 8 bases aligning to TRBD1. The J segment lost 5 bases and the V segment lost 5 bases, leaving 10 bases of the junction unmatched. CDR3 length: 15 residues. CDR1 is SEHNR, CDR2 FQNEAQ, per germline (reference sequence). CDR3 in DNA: TGTGCCAGCAGCCCTACAGGGGGTGGTAATACTGAAGCTTTCTTT. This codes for CASSPTGGGNTEAFF.

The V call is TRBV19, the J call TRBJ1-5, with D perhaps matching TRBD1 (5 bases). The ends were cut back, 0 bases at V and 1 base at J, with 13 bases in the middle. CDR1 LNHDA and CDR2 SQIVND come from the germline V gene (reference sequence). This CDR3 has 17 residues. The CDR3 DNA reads TGTGCCAGTAGTATAGATCTGCGGACACCGAGCAATCAGCCCCAGCATTTT. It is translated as CASSIDLRTPSNQPQHF.

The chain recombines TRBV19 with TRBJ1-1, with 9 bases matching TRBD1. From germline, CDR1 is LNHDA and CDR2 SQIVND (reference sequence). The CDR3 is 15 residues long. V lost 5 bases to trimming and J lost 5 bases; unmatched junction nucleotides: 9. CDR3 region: CASSLDRGSGTEAFF. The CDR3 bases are TGTGCCAGTAGTCTGGACAGGGGATCTGGTACTGAAGCTTTCTTT.

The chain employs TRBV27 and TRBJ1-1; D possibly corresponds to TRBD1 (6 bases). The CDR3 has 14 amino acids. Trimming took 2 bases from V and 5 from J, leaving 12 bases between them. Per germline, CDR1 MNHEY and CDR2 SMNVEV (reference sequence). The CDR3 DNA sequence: TGTGCCAGCAGTTTAAGGAGGGGGTGGACTGAAGCTTTCTTT. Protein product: CASSLRRGWTEAFF.

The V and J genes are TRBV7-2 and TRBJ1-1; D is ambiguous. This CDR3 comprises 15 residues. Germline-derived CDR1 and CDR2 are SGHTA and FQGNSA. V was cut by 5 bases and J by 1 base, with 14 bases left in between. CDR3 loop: CASSSNLYKNTEAFF. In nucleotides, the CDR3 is TGTGCCAGCAGCAGTAACCTTTACAAGAACACTGAAGCTTTCTTT.

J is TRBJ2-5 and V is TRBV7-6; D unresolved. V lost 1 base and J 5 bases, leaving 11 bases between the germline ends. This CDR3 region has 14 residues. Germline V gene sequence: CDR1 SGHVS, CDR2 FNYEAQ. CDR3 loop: CASSLDTVRETQYF. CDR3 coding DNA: TGTGCCAGCAGCTTAGATACGGTGAGGGAGACCCAGTACTTC.

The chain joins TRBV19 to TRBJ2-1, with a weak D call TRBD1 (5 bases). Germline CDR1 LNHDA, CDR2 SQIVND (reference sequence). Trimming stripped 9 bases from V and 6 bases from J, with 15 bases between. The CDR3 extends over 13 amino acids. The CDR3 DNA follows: TGTGCCAGCCGGGTCCCAGGGATCAATGAGCAGTTCTTC. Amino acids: CASRVPGINEQFF.

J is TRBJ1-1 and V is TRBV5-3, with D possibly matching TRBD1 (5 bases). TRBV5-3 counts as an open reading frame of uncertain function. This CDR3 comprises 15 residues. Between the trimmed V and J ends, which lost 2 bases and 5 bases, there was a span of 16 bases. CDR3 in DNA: TGTGCCAGAAGCTTCCTAAGGTCCGGGGCGACTGAAGCTTTCTTT. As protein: CARSFLRSGATEAFF.

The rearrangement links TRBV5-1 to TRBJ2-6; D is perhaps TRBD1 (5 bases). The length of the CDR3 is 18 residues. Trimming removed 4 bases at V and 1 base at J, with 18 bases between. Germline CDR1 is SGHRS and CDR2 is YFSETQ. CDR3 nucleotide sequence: TGCGCCAGCAGCCAGGAAAATTTAGGGGTTTCTGGGGCCAACGTCCTGACTTTC. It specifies CASSQENLGVSGANVLTF.

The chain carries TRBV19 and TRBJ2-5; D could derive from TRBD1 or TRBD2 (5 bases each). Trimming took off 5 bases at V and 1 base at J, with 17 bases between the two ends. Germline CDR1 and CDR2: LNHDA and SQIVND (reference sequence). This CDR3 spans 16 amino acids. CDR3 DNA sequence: TGTGCCAGTAGTCTACTGGCCGGGACCCCCCAAGAGACCCAGTACTTC. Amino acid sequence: CASSLLAGTPQETQYF.

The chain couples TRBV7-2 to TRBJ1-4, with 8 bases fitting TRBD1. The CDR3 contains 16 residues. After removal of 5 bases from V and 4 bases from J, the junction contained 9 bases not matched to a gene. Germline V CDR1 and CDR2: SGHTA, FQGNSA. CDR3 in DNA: TGTGCCAGCAGCGTATCAGGGGGCAAGGGTAATGAAAAACTGTTTTTT. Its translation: CASSVSGGKGNEKLFF.